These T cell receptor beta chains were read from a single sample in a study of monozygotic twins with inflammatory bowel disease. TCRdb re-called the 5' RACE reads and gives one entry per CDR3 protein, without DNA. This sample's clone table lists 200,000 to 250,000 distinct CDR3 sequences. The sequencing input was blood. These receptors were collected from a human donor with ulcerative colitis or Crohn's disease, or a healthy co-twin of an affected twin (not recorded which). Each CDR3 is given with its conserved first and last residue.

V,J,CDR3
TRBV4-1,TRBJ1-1,CASSQGPGITEAFF
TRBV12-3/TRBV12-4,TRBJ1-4,CASSLLGLEKLFF
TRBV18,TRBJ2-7,CASSPRTGSYEQYF
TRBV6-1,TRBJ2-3,CASRRLRSGTTDTQYF
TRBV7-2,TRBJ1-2,CASSGLLGPNYGYTF
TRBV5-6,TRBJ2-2,CASSLPGGPHGELFF
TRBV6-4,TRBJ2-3,CASSERLTDTQYF
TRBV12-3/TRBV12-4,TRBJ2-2,CASSPQGAANTGELFF
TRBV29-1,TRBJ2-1,CSTGGRSYNEQFF
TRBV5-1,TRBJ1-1,CASSLASGFDTEAFF
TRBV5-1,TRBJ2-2,CASIPRPGENTGELFF
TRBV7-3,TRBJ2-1,CASSFEGRGNNEQFF
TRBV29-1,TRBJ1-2,CSVEGTGDFNGYTF
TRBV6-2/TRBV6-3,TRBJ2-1,CASSYGLLNEQFF
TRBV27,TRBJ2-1,CASSLYEGPYNEQFF
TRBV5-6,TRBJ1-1,CASSLDIRGRNTEAFF
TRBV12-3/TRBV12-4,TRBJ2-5,CASRMGQAEIQYF